This TCR beta chain stems from a study of T cells in Graves' hyperthyroidism and ophthalmopathy. Study information: Prior to any treatment, at the point of initial diagnosis, peripheral blood was collected.

Hyperthyroidism, newly diagnosed and lasting under 2 months, affected patients aged 18 to 65. Study-level findings and limits: Blood samples included most of the expanded thyroid clonotypes exceeding 0.001.

At least ten counts were recorded for this clonotype. Its antigen is unidentified. Germline V gene lookup returns CDR1 LNHNV and CDR2 YYDKDF (reference sequence). V dropped 0 bases and J dropped 0 bases, with 18 bases sitting between them. This CDR3 region has 19 residues. Amplification of TCR beta CDR3 regions used RNA as the template. An initial round of RT-PCR targeting the TCR CDR3 relied on the HTBI primer set. TCRdb analysed the multiplex PCR reads with MiXCR anew, one entry per CDR3 protein. The sample has about 180,000 distinct CDR3 sequences; approximately 17% are singletons. Sample: blood. The chain joins TRBV15 to TRBJ1-5; weak D call: TRBD1 (6 bases). The sequence was obtained from a woman aged 45-65 years with Graves' hyperthyroidism. CDR3 region: CATSRDQFGGSHSNQPQHF. For the CDR3, the DNA is TGTGCCACCAGCAGAGATCAATTTGGGGGCAGCCATAGCAATCAGCCCCAGCATTTT.